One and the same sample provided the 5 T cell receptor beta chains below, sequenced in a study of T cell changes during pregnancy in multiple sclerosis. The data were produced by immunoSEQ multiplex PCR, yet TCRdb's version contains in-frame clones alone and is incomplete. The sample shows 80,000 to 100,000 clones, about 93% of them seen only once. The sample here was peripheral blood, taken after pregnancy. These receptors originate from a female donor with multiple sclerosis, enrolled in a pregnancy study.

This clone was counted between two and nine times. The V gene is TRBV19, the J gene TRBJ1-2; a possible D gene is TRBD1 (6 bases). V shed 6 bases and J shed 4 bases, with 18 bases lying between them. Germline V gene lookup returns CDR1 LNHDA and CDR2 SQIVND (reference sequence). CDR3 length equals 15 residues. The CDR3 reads CASREQGGRSYGYTF. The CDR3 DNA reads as TGTGCCAGTAGGGAACAGGGAGGGAGGTCCTATGGCTACACCTTC.

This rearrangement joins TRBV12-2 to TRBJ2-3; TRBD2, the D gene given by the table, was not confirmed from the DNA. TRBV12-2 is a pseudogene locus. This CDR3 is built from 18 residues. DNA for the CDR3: TGTGCAAGTCGCTTAGTTTGCCTCATGCGGGAGCAGGGAGATACGCAGTATTTT. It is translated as CASRLVCLMREQGDTQYF.

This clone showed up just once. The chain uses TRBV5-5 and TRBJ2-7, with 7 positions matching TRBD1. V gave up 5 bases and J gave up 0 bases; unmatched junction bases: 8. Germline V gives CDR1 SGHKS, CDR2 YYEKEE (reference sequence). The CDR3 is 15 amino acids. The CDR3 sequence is CASSHWTGPSYEQYF. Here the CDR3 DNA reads TGTGCCAGCAGTCATTGGACAGGACCCTCCTACGAGCAGTACTTC.

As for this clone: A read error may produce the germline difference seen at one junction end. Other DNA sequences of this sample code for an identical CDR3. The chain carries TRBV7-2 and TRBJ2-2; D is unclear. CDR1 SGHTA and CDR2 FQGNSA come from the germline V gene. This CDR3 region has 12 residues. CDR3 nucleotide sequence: TGTGCCAGTAGCTTCACAGCCGGGGAGCTGTTTTTT. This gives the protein CASSFTAGELFF.

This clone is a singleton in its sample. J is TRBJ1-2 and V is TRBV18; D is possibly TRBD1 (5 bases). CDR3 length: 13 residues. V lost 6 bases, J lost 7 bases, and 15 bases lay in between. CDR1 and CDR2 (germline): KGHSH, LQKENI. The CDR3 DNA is TGTGCCAGCTCCCCGGGGAGCGGGGGTGGCTACACCTTC. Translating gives CASSPGSGGGYTF. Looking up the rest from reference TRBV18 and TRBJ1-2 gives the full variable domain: NAGVMQNPRHLVRRRGQEARLRCSPMKGHSHVYWYRQLPEEGLKFMVYLQKENIIDESGMPKERFSAEFPKEGPSILRIQQVVRGDSAAYFCASSPGSGGGYTFGSGTRLTVV.